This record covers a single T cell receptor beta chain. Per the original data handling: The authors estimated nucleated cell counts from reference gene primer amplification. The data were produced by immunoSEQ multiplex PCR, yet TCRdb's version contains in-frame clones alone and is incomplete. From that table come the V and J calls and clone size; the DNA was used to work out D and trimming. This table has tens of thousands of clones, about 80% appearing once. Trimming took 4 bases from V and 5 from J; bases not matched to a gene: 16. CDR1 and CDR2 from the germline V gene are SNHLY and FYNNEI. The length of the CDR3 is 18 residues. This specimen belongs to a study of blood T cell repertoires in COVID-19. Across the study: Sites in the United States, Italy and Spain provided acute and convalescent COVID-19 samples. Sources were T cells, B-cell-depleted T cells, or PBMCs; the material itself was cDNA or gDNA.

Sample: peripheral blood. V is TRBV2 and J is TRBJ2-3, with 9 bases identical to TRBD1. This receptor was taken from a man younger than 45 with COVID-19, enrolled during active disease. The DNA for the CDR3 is TGTGCCAGCAGTGTGGTACAGGGGGCGCTGAGGACGGGAGATACGCAGTATTTT. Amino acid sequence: CASSVVQGALRTGDTQYF.